The entry below gives a single T cell receptor beta chain sequence along with its context. The antigen it recognizes is unknown. No much larger clone exists at a distance of one base, and base qualities are not known. Participants in the prospective study were aged 18 to 89 years, lived in some 24 United States geographic areas, and enrolled through a virtual design. In the prospective study, cohorts were assigned on the basis of participant-reported clinical history obtained from a screening survey and a study questionnaire. Mobile phlebotomists in the prospective study collected whole blood, serum and a nasopharyngeal or oropharyngeal swab from every participant. Participants in the prospective study had the option to provide additional blood draws and questionnaires over a roughly 2-month period. Before DNA extraction, blood samples from the prospective study were shipped at room temperature or frozen.

The germline V gene gives CDR1 as SGHDN and CDR2 as FVKESK. The V end loses 4 bases and the J end loses 6 bases, and a stretch of 19 bases separates them. There are 16 amino acids in the CDR3, from cysteine to phenylalanine inclusive. Only the CDR3 DNA stays, 48 bases, in frame from base 1. The immunoSEQ Assay, a bias-controlled multiplex PCR, was used to amplify TCRbeta CDR3 regions from genomic DNA. Turning to the authors' computational methods: Within the assay, amplification of reference gene primers was used to estimate how many nucleated cells each sample contained. To quantify the absolute abundance of each unique TCRbeta CDR3 rearrangement, sequence reads were collapsed and filtered. Productive Simpson clonality was computed per sample as the square root of Simpson's diversity index over productive rearrangements. This is the immuneACCESS table as TCRdb keeps it, with only in-frame sequences that have V and J called. A part of the clones is gone; compared with another copy, unresolved V genes explain less than half, and the rest is unexplained. From that table come the V and J calls and clone size; the DNA was used to work out D and trimming. This sample gives 200,000 to 250,000 clones in total; 85% to 90% of them show up just once. Approximately 3.8% of the sample is in the top ten clones.

The record originates from a study of blood T cell repertoires in COVID-19 (TCRdb year 2020). As for the study more broadly: Samples covering the acute and convalescent phases of COVID-19 were provided by collaborators in the United States, Italy and Spain. Nearly every sample came with metadata listing a de-identified subject ID, COVID-19 status, age in years and sex. The prospective study material was composed of cDNA or gDNA derived from T cells, B-cell-depleted T cells, or PBMCs. The dataset comprised deeply sampled blood TCRbeta repertoires from subjects exposed to, actively infected with, or recovered from COVID-19. The repertoires were released in a freely available public database meant as a resource for research on the immune response to SARS-CoV-2. Where available, HLA class I and class II types were obtained from metadata supplied by the sample provider rather than from assay-based typing. Samples came from the ongoing ImmuneRACE study (first 160 participants) plus 1,254 subjects from 6 global collaborators. Broader findings and caveats from the paper: The quantity of clinical and demographic metadata differed by source and by participant and was supplied without curation.

Sequenced: PBMCs or T cells enriched from blood (not recorded which). The receptor chain draws on TRBV14 and TRBJ2-1; a tentative D match to TRBD1 spans 6 bases. This receptor was taken from a woman under 30 in a cohort exposed to, infected with or recovered from COVID-19 (not recorded which). CDR3 protein: CASSRTVPGLGNEQFF. The DNA sequence is as follows: TGTGCCAGCAGCCGGACAGTTCCGGGTTTGGGCAATGAGCAGTTCTTC.